This entry lists 3 T cell receptor beta chains sequenced from one sample in a study of cytomegalovirus exposure and HLA in healthy donors. The PCR was carried out with 60 Vbeta primers and 13 Jbeta primers. Sequenced by immunoSEQ multiplex PCR; TCRdb stores in-frame clones only, minus some. Counted here are 200,000 to 250,000 clones, over 60% occurring once; the ten biggest clones make up roughly a sixth. Sequencing was done on a sample of PBMCs. The receptors derive from a man aged 35 to 55 in good health and CMV-seronegative.

This clone was counted only a few times. This chain links TRBV9 with TRBJ2-1; D perhaps matches TRBD2 (6 bases). Trimming shortened V by 2 bases and J by 2 bases, and 11 bases separated the two germline ends. Per germline, CDR1 SGDLS and CDR2 YYNGEE. The CDR3 runs 15 residues. The CDR3 nucleotides read TGTGCCAGCAGCGTGGGGGACTCGCCCTACAATGAGCAGTTCTTC. Its translation is CASSVGDSPYNEQFF.

The chain joins TRBV27 to TRBJ2-7; the match to TRBD2 covers 8 bases. The CDR3 is 14 amino acids. Unmatched junction bases numbered 3, after V lost 2 bases and J lost 3 bases. Germline CDR1 reads MNHEY; CDR2 reads SMNVEV (reference sequence). As DNA, the CDR3 is TGTGCCAGCAGTTTAACTAGCGGCAACTACGAGCAGTACTTC. It codes for CASSLTSGNYEQYF.

V is TRBV7-9 and J is TRBJ1-2; 11 bases agree with TRBD1. The ends lost 4 bases at V and 7 bases at J; junction bases unmatched: 8. The CDR3 has 15 amino acids. Germline CDR1 is SEHNR and CDR2 is FQNEAQ (reference sequence). The CDR3 DNA sequence: TGTGCCAGCAGCTCGTCCGGGACAGGGGGTCTTGGCTACACCTTC. Translation gives CASSSSGTGGLGYTF. Variable domain in full (rest from reference TRBV7-9 and TRBJ1-2): DTGVSQNPRHKITKRGQNVTFRCDPISEHNRLYWYRQTLGQGPEFLTYFQNEAQLEKSRLLSDRFSAERPKGSFSTLEIQRTEQGDSAMYLCASSSSGTGGLGYTFGSGTRLTVV.